The clone carrying this T cell receptor beta chain came up once. Trimming removed 3 bases at V and 1 base at J, with 7 bases between. The V gene's germline CDR1 is LNHDA and CDR2 SQIVND (reference sequence). The length of the CDR3 is 13 residues. Seattle researchers signed up patients amid active infection and tracked them longitudinally. The data originate from a study of blood T cell repertoires in COVID-19. Authors' methods: Using reference gene primer amplification, nucleated cell counts were estimated. Profiling relied on immunoSEQ multiplex PCR, and the TCRdb table lists in-frame clones only, not all of them. V, J and clone size were drawn from that table, and D and trimming were deduced from the DNA. The sample contains roughly 230,000 clones, about 90% of which appear only once.

This sequence was found in a man aged 25-40 years with COVID-19, enrolled during active disease. The sample comprised peripheral blood. V usage is TRBV19 and J usage is TRBJ2-7, with D maybe TRBD2 (5 bases). The CDR3 DNA sequence: TGTGCCAGTAGTATTGGGAGATCCTACGAGCAGTACTTC. It yields the protein CASSIGRSYEQYF. The full variable domain, rest sourced from reference TRBV19 and TRBJ2-7, is DGGITQSPKYLFRKEGQNVTLSCEQNLNHDAMYWYRQDPGQGLRLIYYSQIVNDFQKGDIAEGYSVSREKKESFPLTVTSAQKNPTAFYLCASSIGRSYEQYFGPGTRLTVT.